Below are 27 T cell receptor beta chains sequenced from a single sample in a study of identical twins. TCRdb analysed the 5' RACE reads with MiXCR anew, one entry per CDR3 protein. The repertoire holds 1.5 million to 2 million distinct CDR3 sequences, with about 32% as singletons. The material sequenced was cord blood. Receptors were obtained from a newborn girl in good health.

The chain links TRBV4-2 to TRBJ2-7; TRBD2 matches at 12 bases. From germline, CDR1 is LGHNA and CDR2 YNFKEQ. CDR3 length: 15 residues. J gave up 7 bases and V 5 bases, and 9 bases lay outside the gene matches. CDR3 bases: TGTGCCAGCAGCTTCCGACTAGCGGGGGACAATGAGCAGTACTTC. It is translated as CASSFRLAGDNEQYF.

This rearrangement joins TRBV27 to TRBJ2-5; D unresolved. Trimming shortened V by 3 bases and J by 11 bases, and 19 bases separated the two germline ends. Germline CDR1 is MNHEY and CDR2 is SMNVEV (reference sequence). The CDR3 covers 14 residues. The DNA of the CDR3 is TGTGCCAGCAGTTTGGGGATGGCCTTCGATGAGCAGTACTTC. Protein product: CASSLGMAFDEQYF.

The rearrangement links TRBV10-3 to TRBJ2-5; TRBD1 agrees at 7 bases. Germline-derived CDR1 and CDR2 are ENHRY and SYGVKD. J lost 4 bases, V lost 6 bases, and 5 bases had no gene match. This CDR3 region has 13 residues. The CDR3 bases are TGTGCCATCAGCATAGACAGGGTAGAGACCCAGTACTTC. It yields the protein CAISIDRVETQYF.

This clonotype has more than one count but fewer than ten. This chain joins TRBV12-3 or TRBV12-4 and TRBJ2-1, with D maybe TRBD2 (7 bases). The CDR3 length is 15 residues. Trimming took 0 bases from V and 9 from J, leaving 15 bases between them. CDR3 in DNA: TGTGCCAGCAGTTTAGCGGGGGGGCTCATGGGTGAGCAGTTCTTC. Its protein is CASSLAGGLMGEQFF.

The V call is TRBV6-2 or TRBV6-3, the J call TRBJ2-1; a possible D gene is TRBD2 (5 bases). The length of the CDR3 is 16 residues. V was shortened by 4 bases and J by 0 bases, with 13 bases between the two germline ends. Germline loops: CDR1 MNHEY, CDR2 SVGEGT. The CDR3 is CASSSEGVGSYNEQFF. The CDR3 bases are TGTGCCAGCAGTTCCGAGGGAGTAGGCTCCTACAATGAGCAGTTCTTC.

This clonotype was detected a few times. V usage is TRBV20-1 and J usage is TRBJ1-5; D is undetermined. Germline loops: CDR1 DFQATT, CDR2 SNEGSKA (reference sequence). Between the trimmed V and J ends, which lost 1 base and 4 bases, there was a span of 14 bases. The CDR3 runs to 15 residues. The CDR3 nucleotides are TGCAGTGCTAGAGCGTCAGAAGGGAGGAATCAGCCCCAGCATTTT. This encodes CSARASEGRNQPQHF.

CDR3 residues: CASLQGFGKERETQYF. DNA for the CDR3: TGTGCCAGCCTGCAGGGTTTCGGAAAGGAACGGGAGACCCAGTACTTC. The rearrangement uses TRBV7-9 and TRBJ2-5, with D possibly being TRBD1 (5 bases). Trimming shortened V by 8 bases and J by 5 bases, and 24 bases separated the two germline ends. The CDR3 contains 16 residues. Germline CDR1 reads SEHNR; CDR2 reads FQNEAQ (reference sequence).

Ten or more counts support this clonotype. The chain combines TRBV27 with TRBJ1-5, with no clear D. Per germline, CDR1 MNHEY and CDR2 SMNVEV (reference sequence). V lost 2 bases and J 5 bases, leaving 7 bases between the germline ends. The CDR3 has 13 amino acids. The CDR3 nucleotides are TGTGCCAGCAGTTTAAGGAGGTATCAGCCCCAGCATTTT. Its protein product is CASSLRRYQPQHF.

The chain combines TRBV10-3 with TRBJ1-4; no clear D gene. Trimming pared 6 bases from V and 0 bases from J, leaving 11 bases between. Germline V gene lookup returns CDR1 ENHRY and CDR2 SYGVKD. The CDR3 is 15 residues long. The DNA of the CDR3 is TGTGCCATCAGCCCCCTGGGGTCAACTAATGAAAAACTGTTTTTT. Translation: CAISPLGSTNEKLFF.

This chain links TRBV5-1 with TRBJ2-3; the D is unclear. V shed 0 bases and J shed 2 bases, with 10 bases lying between them. The CDR3 runs to 15 residues. Per the germline V gene, CDR1 is SGHRS and CDR2 is YFSETQ. CDR3 coding DNA: TGCGCCAGCAGCTTGGGAGCATCCTACACAGATACGCAGTATTTT. Encoded protein: CASSLGASYTDTQYF.

The rearrangement uses TRBV19 and TRBJ1-1, with D unresolved. Looked up from germline, CDR1 is LNHDA and CDR2 is SQIVND (reference sequence). The CDR3 has 14 amino acids. Trimming removed 3 bases at V and 0 bases at J, with 8 bases between. The CDR3 is CASSIIAMNTEAFF. The CDR3 DNA follows: TGTGCCAGTAGTATTATCGCCATGAACACTGAAGCTTTCTTT. Filled out from reference TRBV19 and TRBJ1-1, the complete variable domain reads DGGITQSPKYLFRKEGQNVTLSCEQNLNHDAMYWYRQDPGQGLRLIYYSQIVNDFQKGDIAEGYSVSREKKESFPLTVTSAQKNPTAFYLCASSIIAMNTEAFFGQGTRLTVV.

The chain joins TRBV5-1 to TRBJ1-1, with D tentatively TRBD1 (5 bases). Trimming removed 0 bases from V and 3 bases from J, with 18 bases in between. Germline V gene lookup returns CDR1 SGHRS and CDR2 YFSETQ. The CDR3 consists of 17 residues. The CDR3 loop is CASSLVLPGRGHTEAFF. CDR3 in DNA: TGCGCCAGCAGCTTGGTTCTCCCGGGGAGGGGCCACACTGAAGCTTTCTTT.

This clonotype occurred many times. The chain is built from TRBV29-1 and TRBJ1-5, with TRBD1 matching 7 bases. The CDR3 contains 13 residues. CDR1 is SQVTM and CDR2 is ANQGSEA in the germline V gene. Trimming cost V 3 bases and J 4 bases; bases outside gene matches: 3. The CDR3 loop is CSVEAGGNQPQHF. The CDR3 region has the DNA TGCAGCGTTGAGGCAGGGGGTAATCAGCCCCAGCATTTT.

This sequence joins TRBV7-2 and TRBJ2-1; D is perhaps TRBD1 (5 bases). The J call may be incorrect, as the DNA end agrees better with TRBJ2-7. Germline V CDR1 and CDR2: SGHTA, FQGNSA. This CDR3 has 15 amino acids. CDR3 nucleotides: TGTGCCAGCAGCTTAGTACGGTTAGGACACAATGAGCAGTACTTC. This gives the protein CASSLVRLGHNEQYF.

The chain recombines TRBV28 with TRBJ2-4; TRBD2 aligns across 11 bases. With V trimmed by 8 bases and J by 13 bases, 13 bases remained unmatched. The CDR3 runs 14 residues. Germline values: CDR1 MDHEN, CDR2 SYDVKM. The CDR3 DNA follows: TGTGCCAGCGCAATAGGGACTAGCGGATTCCAGCAGTACTTC. This sequence encodes CASAIGTSGFQQYF.

V is TRBV3-1 and J is TRBJ2-3; D unclear. Germline V CDR1 and CDR2: LGHDT, YNNKEL (reference sequence). Trimming removed 3 bases at V and 0 bases at J, with 7 bases between. This CDR3 comprises 14 residues. This chain's CDR3 is CASSHMGSTDTQYF. Here the CDR3 DNA reads TGTGCCAGCAGCCATATGGGTAGCACAGATACGCAGTATTTT.

Of note for this clonotype: A much larger clone lies a single base off, so this may be a read error. The rearrangement joins TRBV3-1 to TRBJ2-1; 9 positions match TRBD2. CDR3 length: 14 residues. J was trimmed by 13 bases and V by 0 bases; bases with no gene match: 7. Germline assignment: CDR1 LGHDT and CDR2 YNNKEL (reference sequence). The CDR3 DNA reads as TGTGCCAGCAGCCAAGATACGACTAGCGGAGCTCAGTTCTTC. It encodes CASSQDTTSGAQFF.

The chain couples TRBV2 to TRBJ1-5; 7 bases are shared with TRBD1. This CDR3 region has 19 residues. The V gene's germline CDR1 is SNHLY and CDR2 FYNNEI. J lost 0 bases, V lost 5 bases, and 16 bases had no gene match. CDR3: CASSILNRGRGFSNQPQHF. The CDR3 DNA sequence: TGTGCCAGCAGTATACTTAACAGGGGAAGGGGTTTTAGCAATCAGCCCCAGCATTTT.

The chain uses TRBV20-1 and TRBJ1-1; TRBD1 is a possible D gene (5 bases). From germline, CDR1 is DFQATT and CDR2 SNEGSKA (reference sequence). Trimming removed 3 bases at V and 5 bases at J, with 13 bases between. The CDR3 has 13 residues. The CDR3 is CSASRRGETEAFF. The CDR3 DNA reads as TGCAGTGCTAGTCGGAGGGGAGAGACTGAAGCTTTCTTT.

The V and J genes are TRBV20-1 and TRBJ1-5, with 7 bases identical to TRBD1. The CDR3 contains 16 residues. Germline V lookup: CDR1 DFQATT, CDR2 SNEGSKA (reference sequence). V trimming: 1 base; J trimming: 4 bases; junction bases outside the gene matches: 10. CDR3 bases: TGCAGTGCTAGAGGATTCTTGGCAGGGGGAAATCAGCCCCAGCATTTT. Translating it yields CSARGFLAGGNQPQHF.

This clonotype was recorded a few times. The rearrangement uses TRBV7-2 and TRBJ2-7; TRBD1 matches at 8 bases. The germline gives CDR1 SGHTA, CDR2 FQGNSA. The CDR3 has 15 amino acids. Trimming at V came to 5 bases and at J to 3 bases, leaving 9 bases not matched to a gene. The CDR3 DNA follows: TGTGCCAGCAGCACAGGGACAGGCCTAATCTACGAGCAGTACTTC. Translating it yields CASSTGTGLIYEQYF. Based on the CDR3 plus reference TRBV7-2 and TRBJ2-7, the full variable domain is GAGVSQSPSNKVTEKGKDVELRCDPISGHTALYWYRQSLGQGLEFLIYFQGNSAPDKSGLPSDRFSAERTGGSVSTLTIQRTQQEDSAVYLCASSTGTGLIYEQYFGPGTRLTVT.

The chain carries TRBV6-6 and TRBJ1-1; D uncertain. The CDR3 extends over 14 amino acids. V was pared by 2 bases and J by 4 bases, with 11 bases between. Germline lookup yields CDR1 MNHNY and CDR2 SVGAGI (reference sequence). The CDR3 loop reads CASSYPRTATEAFF. CDR3 nucleotides: TGTGCCAGCAGTTACCCTAGGACCGCCACTGAAGCTTTCTTT.

At least ten counts were recorded for this clonotype. The chain has TRBV6-6 and TRBJ2-5; D call uncertain. The germline V and J ends were trimmed by 0 bases and 2 bases, with 10 bases remaining between them. This CDR3 comprises 15 residues. Germline CDR1 reads MNHNY; CDR2 reads SVGAGI (reference sequence). CDR3 nucleotides: TGTGCCAGCAGTTACTCGACCGGGTCTCAAGAGACCCAGTACTTC. Protein sequence: CASSYSTGSQETQYF.

CDR3 region: CASSQLEGTEAFF. Here the CDR3 DNA reads TGTGCCAGCAGCCAACTCGAAGGGACTGAAGCTTTCTTT. The V gene is TRBV14, the J gene TRBJ1-1; D uncertain. Germline lookup yields CDR1 SGHDN and CDR2 FVKESK. The CDR3 runs to 13 residues. Trimming removed 2 bases from V and 5 bases from J, with 9 bases in between.

V gene TRBV20-1 combines with J gene TRBJ2-3; 11 nucleotides agree with TRBD2. The length of the CDR3 is 15 residues. Trimming took 3 bases from V and 3 from J; bases not matched to a gene: 5. In germline, CDR1 is DFQATT, CDR2 SNEGSKA (reference sequence). CDR3 protein: CSARSASGRTDTQYF. The CDR3 nucleotides read TGCAGTGCTAGGTCGGCTAGCGGGAGGACAGATACGCAGTATTTT.

In this sample, this clonotype turned up many times. This chain connects TRBV29-1 to TRBJ2-3, with TRBD1 identical over 12 bases. Trimming took 6 bases from V and 4 from J; bases not matched to a gene: 8. Germline V gives CDR1 SQVTM, CDR2 ANQGSEA. This CDR3 has 15 amino acids. CDR3 region: CSVPRDRGLSDTQYF. The CDR3, as DNA: TGCAGCGTCCCCCGGGACAGGGGGCTTTCAGATACGCAGTATTTT.

Concerning this clonotype itself: A junction boundary mismatches the germline segment, possibly from a read error. The V call is TRBV28, the J call TRBJ2-5, with D possibly matching TRBD2 (6 bases). The CDR3 has 13 amino acids. CDR1 is MDHEN and CDR2 is SYDVKM in the germline V gene. The CDR3 protein is CASSLEGVGSQYF. DNA for the CDR3: TGCGCCAGCAGTTTGGAGGGAGTCGGATCCCAGTACTTC.